The 27 T cell receptor beta chains reported below all come from one sample, sequenced in a study of T cell repertoires in aging, cancer and after chemotherapy. Rearranged V-D-J TRB sequences were amplified with a mixed TRB-A/B primer pool. MiXCR, run by TCRdb on the multiplex PCR reads, gives a single entry per CDR3 protein. This table has some 1,500 distinct CDR3 sequences, under 25% appearing once. TCR beta rearrangements were amplified from peripheral blood genomic DNA. Input material: blood. All receptors derive from a human donor with a solid tumor.

By frequency in the sample, this clonotype is medium-sized. The rearrangement uses TRBV20-1 and TRBJ1-3; D gene unclear. Trimming took off 3 bases at V and 1 base at J, with 16 bases between the two ends. This CDR3 comprises 16 residues. In germline, CDR1 is DFQATT, CDR2 SNEGSKA (reference sequence). The DNA of the CDR3 is TGCAGTGCTAGGGGGAGAGGCCTGTCTTCTGGAAACACCATATATTTT. Translation gives CSARGRGLSSGNTIYF.

This clonotype is labeled medium-sized. This chain links TRBV28 with TRBJ1-1; 8 positions agree with TRBD1. The V segment lost 8 bases and the J segment 4 bases; nucleotides outside the gene matches: 6. The CDR3 runs 13 residues. Germline assignment: CDR1 MDHEN and CDR2 SYDVKM. The CDR3 spells CASVRQGPTEAFF. Written as DNA, the CDR3 is TGTGCCAGCGTACGACAGGGGCCCACTGAAGCTTTCTTT.

V and J are TRBV6-4 and TRBJ2-1; D ambiguous. The germline gives CDR1 MRHNA, CDR2 SNTAGT. Trimming pared 2 bases from V and 10 bases from J, leaving 15 bases between. This CDR3 has 14 residues. The CDR3 here is CASSDKGLGEEQFF. CDR3 bases: TGTGCCAGCAGTGACAAGGGATTGGGTGAGGAGCAGTTCTTC.

The rearrangement uses TRBV2 and TRBJ1-6; 10 bases fit TRBD1. The CDR3 has 14 amino acids. Unmatched junction bases numbered 3, after V lost 4 bases and J lost 9 bases. Per the germline V gene, CDR1 is SNHLY and CDR2 is FYNNEI. This CDR3 reads CASSVGTGASPLHF. Written as DNA, the CDR3 is TGTGCCAGCAGTGTCGGGACAGGGGCTTCACCCCTCCACTTT. Combining the CDR3 with reference TRBV2 and TRBJ1-6 gives the whole variable domain EPEVTQTPSHQVTQMGQEVILRCVPISNHLYFYWYRQILGQKVEFLVSFYNNEISEKSEIFDDQFSVERPDGSNFTLKIRSTKLEDSAMYFCASSVGTGASPLHFGNGTRLTVT.

V is TRBV20-1 and J is TRBJ2-5; D remains ambiguous. CDR3 length equals 12 residues. Germline values: CDR1 DFQATT, CDR2 SNEGSKA (reference sequence). V lost 3 bases and J 5 bases, leaving 10 bases between the germline ends. CDR3 amino acids: CSASPLAETQYF. In nucleotides, the CDR3 is TGCAGTGCTAGCCCCCTCGCGGAGACCCAGTACTTC.

About this clonotype: A much larger clone differs by one base, so this may be a read error. The gene calls are TRBV19 and TRBJ1-4; D gene uncertain. This CDR3 spans 12 amino acids. Trimming removed 11 bases from V and 7 bases from J, with 14 bases in between. The germline V gene has CDR1 LNHDA and CDR2 SQIVND (reference sequence). The DNA for the CDR3 is TGTGCCTCCTACCGTCGGGTTGAAAAACTGTTTTTT. Protein: CASYRRVEKLFF.

This clonotype is deemed large. CDR3 loop: CASREFPGAGNTIYF. The CDR3 region has the DNA TGTGCCAGCAGGGAATTTCCAGGGGCTGGAAACACCATATATTTT. V is TRBV6-1 and J is TRBJ1-3; weak D call: TRBD1 (6 bases). V lost 6 bases and J lost 2, with 14 bases in between. This CDR3 region has 15 residues. Germline V gives CDR1 MNHNS, CDR2 SASEGT.

By frequency in the sample, this clonotype is medium-sized (0.01 to 0.1%). The genes are TRBV20-1 and TRBJ2-1, with D perhaps TRBD1 (5 bases). The CDR3 covers 13 residues. The germline gives CDR1 DFQATT, CDR2 SNEGSKA (reference sequence). V was trimmed by 5 bases and J by 4 bases, leaving 12 bases between them. As DNA, the CDR3 is TGCAGTGCTGCCGACAGCCTGTACAATGAGCAGTTCTTC. Residues: CSAADSLYNEQFF.

Of note for this clonotype: Germline is not matched at one junction end, which may reflect a read error. The V gene is TRBV7-2, the J gene TRBJ1-2, with 7 nucleotides matching TRBD1. Germline V lookup: CDR1 SGHTA, CDR2 FQGNSA. This CDR3 has 17 amino acids. This CDR3 is CASSQDKSTGDLYGYTF. In DNA, the CDR3 is TGCGCCAGCAGCCAAGATAAGTCCACAGGGGACCTCTATGGCTACACCTTC.

The chain's CDR3 is CAWRRGGQDNSPLHF. The CDR3 DNA reads TGTGCCTGGAGGAGGGGGGGACAGGATAATTCACCCCTCCACTTT. The chain employs TRBV30 and TRBJ1-6; TRBD1 matches 8 bases. The CDR3 is 15 residues long. Unmatched junction bases numbered 6, after V lost 3 bases and J lost 5 bases. The germline CDR1 and CDR2 sequences are GTSNPN and SVGIG (reference sequence).

In its sample, this clonotype ranks as large. This chain connects TRBV6-1 to TRBJ1-3, with 7 bases fitting TRBD1. CDR3 length: 15 residues. Germline trimming cut 5 bases from V and 3 bases from J; bases unmatched to any gene: 7. Germline V gene data show CDR1 as MNHNS and CDR2 as SASEGT. CDR3: CASSLDREDGNTIYF. The CDR3 DNA follows: TGTGCCAGCAGTTTAGACAGGGAAGATGGAAACACCATATATTTT.

In this sample, this clonotype is medium-sized. The V gene is TRBV20-1, the J gene TRBJ2-7; D call uncertain. Germline CDR1 and CDR2: DFQATT and SNEGSKA (reference sequence). The germline V and J ends were trimmed by 3 bases and 1 base, with 10 bases remaining between them. CDR3 size: 13 residues. CDR3 nucleotide sequence: TGCAGTGCTAGCCACACTTTATCCTACGAGCAGTACTTC. As protein: CSASHTLSYEQYF.

This clonotype qualifies as medium-sized. The chain joins TRBV12-3 or TRBV12-4 to TRBJ1-1; D gene ambiguous. Trimming took 5 bases from V and 1 from J, leaving 8 bases between them. The CDR3 covers 13 residues. CDR3 in DNA: TGTGCCAGCAGTGGGGAGGCGAACACTGAAGCTTTCTTT. Residues: CASSGEANTEAFF.

This clonotype is labeled as large. The V call is TRBV30, the J call TRBJ1-6; 8 nucleotides match TRBD1. Losses at the gene ends were 1 base for V and 5 bases for J; bases not matched to a gene: 1. Germline assignment: CDR1 GTSNPN and CDR2 SVGIG (reference sequence). This CDR3 has 14 amino acids. CDR3 in DNA: TGTGCCTGGAGTGGGGGACAGGATAATTCACCCCTCCACTTT. Its translation: CAWSGGQDNSPLHF.

This clonotype came up a few times. The J gene is TRBJ2-1, the V gene TRBV7-3, with 7 bases that match TRBD2. V shed 1 base and J 4 bases; nucleotides not matched to a gene: 13. Germline V gene lookup returns CDR1 SGHTA and CDR2 FQGTGA. The CDR3 sequence is 18 residues long. The CDR3 region has the DNA TGTGCCAGCAGCTTAAGAGCTAGCGGCGGACCTAAATACAATGAGCAGTTCTTC. Translating gives CASSLRASGGPKYNEQFF.

The CDR3 DNA reads as TGTGCCACCAGTGATTTGCGGGGAGTCCCCGGGCTGTGCTCTGGGGCCAACGTCCTGACTTTC. Its protein product is CATSDLRGVPGLCSGANVLTF. The rearrangement links TRBV24-1 to TRBJ2-6; a weak D match, TRBD2 (5 bases). This CDR3 comprises 21 residues. Trimming took off 0 bases at V and 0 bases at J, with 20 bases between the two ends. CDR1 is KGHDR, CDR2 SFDVKD, per germline.

This clonotype qualifies as large. The chain has TRBV19 and TRBJ1-3; no clear D gene. This CDR3 comprises 13 residues. V dropped 4 bases and J dropped 4 bases, with 8 bases sitting between them. CDR1 is LNHDA, CDR2 SQIVND, per germline (reference sequence). CDR3 sequence: CASSTWQGNTIYF. The CDR3 DNA is TGTGCCAGTAGTACCTGGCAGGGAAACACCATATATTTT.

This clonotype is classed as medium-sized. The genes are TRBV7-9 and TRBJ1-2; no reliable D call. Germline V gene sequence: CDR1 SEHNR, CDR2 FQNEAQ (reference sequence). Trimming cost V 0 bases and J 8 bases, with 13 bases left between them. CDR3 size: 14 residues. The CDR3 here is CASSLAVQNGGYTF. The CDR3 DNA reads TGTGCCAGCAGCTTAGCGGTTCAGAATGGGGGCTACACCTTC. The full variable domain, its missing parts supplied by reference TRBV7-9 and TRBJ1-2, is DTGVSQNPRHKITKRGQNVTFRCDPISEHNRLYWYRQTLGQGPEFLTYFQNEAQLEKSRLLSDRFSAERPKGSFSTLEIQRTEQGDSAMYLCASSLAVQNGGYTFGSGTRLTVV.

By share of the sample, this clonotype is medium-sized. The J gene is TRBJ1-2, the V gene TRBV5-1; D is possibly TRBD1 (5 bases). The V gene's germline CDR1 is SGHRS and CDR2 YFSETQ. The CDR3 contains 15 residues. V lost 2 bases, J lost 6 bases, and 17 bases lay in between. The CDR3 reads CASSFIAGGDHGYTF. CDR3 DNA sequence: TGCGCCAGCAGCTTCATCGCGGGGGGAGACCATGGCTACACCTTC.

This clonotype was counted a few times. The chain has TRBV25-1 and TRBJ1-1; 7 bases are shared with TRBD1. Trimming removed 3 bases from V and 5 bases from J; junction bases left unmatched: 9. The CDR3 covers 15 residues. In germline, CDR1 is MGHDK, CDR2 SYGVNS. This chain's CDR3 is CASSDGQGVGTEAFF. In DNA, the CDR3 is TGTGCCAGCAGTGATGGGCAGGGGGTAGGAACTGAAGCTTTCTTT.

The V gene is TRBV15, the J gene TRBJ2-3, with D hard to call. V lost 1 base and J lost 0, with 8 bases in between. The CDR3 runs to 15 residues. Germline-derived CDR1 and CDR2 are LNHNV and YYDKDF (reference sequence). The CDR3 region is CATSRVETSTDTQYF. The CDR3 DNA follows: TGTGCCACCAGCAGAGTAGAGACTAGCACAGATACGCAGTATTTT. Complete variable domain (other parts from reference TRBV15 and TRBJ2-3): DAMVIQNPRYQVTQFGKPVTLSCSQTLNHNVMYWYQQKSSQAPKLLFHYYDKDFNNEADTPDNFQSRRPNTSFCFLDIRSPGLGDTAMYLCATSRVETSTDTQYFGPGTRLTVL.

This clonotype appeared a few times. V is TRBV25-1 and J is TRBJ1-4; D unresolved. Germline assignment: CDR1 MGHDK and CDR2 SYGVNS. The V end lost 1 base, the J end lost 14 bases, and 11 bases lay between the germline ends. The length of the CDR3 is 12 residues. CDR3 region: CASSELERDLFF. The CDR3 bases are TGTGCCAGCAGTGAATTAGAGAGGGATCTGTTTTTT.

This clonotype is labeled as large (0.1 to 1%). V and J are TRBV15 and TRBJ1-3; 7 bases align to TRBD1. Per germline, CDR1 LNHNV and CDR2 YYDKDF (reference sequence). Trimming at V came to 5 bases and at J to 0 bases, leaving 4 bases not matched to a gene. This CDR3 is 15 amino acids long. CDR3 nucleotides: TGTGCCACCAGCCCTGACAGGGCCTCTGGAAACACCATATATTTT. It encodes CATSPDRASGNTIYF.

By sample fraction, this clonotype is medium-sized (0.01 to 0.1%). The chain joins TRBV15 to TRBJ1-3; perhaps TRBD1 as D (6 bases). V lost 8 bases and J 4 bases, leaving 15 bases between the germline ends. CDR1 is LNHNV and CDR2 is YYDKDF in the germline V gene (reference sequence). This CDR3 is built from 14 residues. Written as DNA, the CDR3 is TGTGCCACCGAAGGGGGTTTAGGAGGAAACACCATATATTTT. It is translated as CATEGGLGGNTIYF.

By sample share, this clonotype is medium-sized (0.01 to 0.1%). The V gene is TRBV20-1, the J gene TRBJ2-7; D is undetermined. Trimming cost V 3 bases and J 3 bases, with 3 bases left between them. CDR3 length: 10 amino acids. The V gene's germline CDR1 is DFQATT and CDR2 SNEGSKA (reference sequence). The CDR3 is CSARIYEQYF. The CDR3, as DNA: TGCAGTGCTAGGATCTACGAGCAGTACTTC.

Only a few counts were recorded for this clonotype. The genes are TRBV29-1 and TRBJ2-3, with 7 bases that match TRBD2. Germline V CDR1 and CDR2: SQVTM, ANQGSEA. The CDR3 runs to 14 residues. J gave up 4 bases and V 4 bases, and 8 bases lay outside the gene matches. CDR3 nucleotide sequence: TGCAGCGTTGTTCCCGTTGCGGGGGCAGATACGCAGTATTTT. Its translation: CSVVPVAGADTQYF.

By proportion, this clonotype is medium-sized (0.01 to 0.1%). This chain uses TRBV11-2 with TRBJ2-1; D perhaps matches TRBD2 (5 bases). Germline CDR1 is SGHAT and CDR2 is FQNNGV. V lost 1 base and J lost 8, with 9 bases in between. The CDR3 has 13 residues. The CDR3 nucleotides read TGTGCCAGCAGCTTAGTAGCGCGCTATGAGCAGTTCTTC. It is translated as CASSLVARYEQFF.